The next 21 T cell receptor beta chains were all read from a single sample in a study of T-cell memory formation after mild COVID-19. TCRdb re-derived calls from the 5' RACE reads in MiXCR, one entry per CDR3 protein. The data hold 150,000 to 200,000 distinct CDR3 sequences, with roughly 15% observed a single time. The sequencing sample was made of PBMCs or a T cell subset sorted from them (not recorded which). The receptors shown here come from an adult woman who had mild COVID-19 (a few samples of this study predate the infection). Cell type and time point are not known.

This clonotype has just a few counts. The chain links TRBV9 to TRBJ2-7, with 8 nucleotides matching TRBD2. J lost 3 bases, V lost 0 bases, and 8 bases had no gene match. Germline V gene lookup returns CDR1 SGDLS and CDR2 YYNGEE. The CDR3 contains 16 residues. The CDR3 here is CASSVAGSGTLYEQYF. The DNA of the CDR3 is TGTGCCAGCAGCGTAGCAGGTAGCGGGACTCTCTACGAGCAGTACTTC.

This clonotype was seen repeatedly, ten times or more. V usage is TRBV6-1 and J usage is TRBJ2-7; 7 bases match TRBD2. The CDR3 is made up of 15 amino acids. Germline CDR1 reads MNHNS; CDR2 reads SASEGT. Unmatched junction bases numbered 6, after V lost 4 bases and J lost 0 bases. This chain's CDR3 is CASSGAGSSSYEQYF. CDR3 DNA sequence: TGTGCCAGCAGTGGAGCGGGGTCGAGCTCCTACGAGCAGTACTTC.

This clonotype was seen ten or more times. The J gene is TRBJ1-1, the V gene TRBV5-1; D is perhaps TRBD1 (5 bases). V dropped 0 bases and J dropped 2 bases, with 11 bases sitting between them. CDR3 length: 15 amino acids. Germline V gene lookup returns CDR1 SGHRS and CDR2 YFSETQ. CDR3 sequence reads: CASSLGGNQNTEAFF. CDR3 bases: TGCGCCAGCAGCTTGGGGGGCAACCAAAACACTGAAGCTTTCTTT. Using reference TRBV5-1 and TRBJ1-1 for the parts outside the CDR3, the full variable domain is KAGVTQTPRYLIKTRGQQVTLSCSPISGHRSVSWYQQTPGQGLQFLFEYFSETQRNKGNFPGRFSGRQFSNSRSEMNVSTLELGDSALYLCASSLGGNQNTEAFFGQGTRLTVV.

This chain connects TRBV29-1 to TRBJ2-1; the D gene is possibly TRBD1 (5 bases). V lost 3 bases to trimming and J lost 8 bases, with 17 bases between them. Germline loops: CDR1 SQVTM, CDR2 ANQGSEA. The CDR3 contains 14 residues. DNA of the CDR3: TGCAGCGTTGACTCCCAAAACAGGTGGGATGAGCAGTTCTTC. Protein product: CSVDSQNRWDEQFF.

V is TRBV12-3 or TRBV12-4 and J is TRBJ2-1, with a possible D match to TRBD2 (6 bases). V was pared by 11 bases and J by 4 bases, with 24 bases between. The CDR3 is made up of 16 amino acids. The CDR3 sequence: CAQGLLGGGWYNEQFF. The CDR3 coding sequence is TGTGCCCAAGGACTTTTGGGGGGAGGATGGTACAATGAGCAGTTCTTC.

The rearrangement uses TRBV9 and TRBJ2-3; 11 bases match TRBD2. The junction had 3 bases not matched to a gene; V was cut back by 5 bases and J by 4 bases. CDR1 SGDLS and CDR2 YYNGEE come from the germline V gene. CDR3 length equals 14 residues. The CDR3 loop is CASRPTSGADTQYF. The CDR3 DNA sequence: TGTGCCAGCAGACCGACTAGCGGGGCAGATACGCAGTATTTT. Based on the CDR3 plus reference TRBV9 and TRBJ2-3, the full variable domain is DSGVTQTPKHLITATGQRVTLRCSPRSGDLSVYWYQQSLDQGLQFLIQYYNGEERAKGNILERFSAQQFPDLHSELNLSSLELGDSALYFCASRPTSGADTQYFGPGTRLTVL.

The V and J genes are TRBV29-1 and TRBJ2-1, with D perhaps TRBD2 (6 bases). The CDR3 spans 13 residues. V lost 8 bases and J 5 bases, leaving 16 bases between the germline ends. The V gene's germline CDR1 is SQVTM and CDR2 ANQGSEA. CDR3 DNA sequence: TGCAGCAAACGGGAGTATCTCCACAATGAGCAGTTCTTC. Amino acid sequence: CSKREYLHNEQFF.

This sequence joins TRBV11-2 and TRBJ1-4; D not resolved. Trimming removed 2 bases at V and 1 base at J, with 8 bases between. From germline, CDR1 is SGHAT and CDR2 FQNNGV. This CDR3 has 15 residues. CDR3 amino acids: CASSLSEETNEKLFF. The CDR3 DNA is TGTGCCAGCAGCTTATCGGAAGAAACTAATGAAAAACTGTTTTTT.

This clonotype was seen repeatedly, ten times or more. V gene TRBV20-1 combines with J gene TRBJ2-5; 8 bases align to TRBD1. V was pared by 7 bases and J by 5 bases, with 6 bases of the junction left unmatched. The CDR3 is 12 amino acids. Germline V gene sequence: CDR1 DFQATT, CDR2 SNEGSKA (reference sequence). The CDR3 sequence is CSVTGGRETQYF. In DNA form, the CDR3 reads TGCAGTGTCACAGGGGGTAGGGAGACCCAGTACTTC.

CDR3 protein: CASSLGQNSNQPQHF. In nucleotides, the CDR3 is TGTGCCAGCAGCTTGGGGCAGAATAGCAATCAGCCCCAGCATTTT. The V call is TRBV5-5, the J call TRBJ1-5; D is unresolved. CDR3 size: 15 residues. Germline loops: CDR1 SGHKS, CDR2 YYEKEE (reference sequence). Trimming left V 0 bases short and J 0 bases short, with 7 bases between.

The chain combines TRBV7-3 with TRBJ2-3; 10 nucleotides match TRBD2. The germline V gene encodes CDR1 SGHTA and CDR2 FQGTGA. This CDR3 is 16 amino acids long. The J segment lost 4 bases and the V segment lost 5 bases, leaving 9 bases of the junction unmatched. The DNA of the CDR3 is TGTGCCAGCAGCACAAGAGCGGGAGGGCCCGCAGATACGCAGTATTTT. Translating gives CASSTRAGGPADTQYF.

The V call is TRBV7-3, the J call TRBJ2-1; D gene uncertain. Deletions cut 1 base from V and 6 bases from J, with 7 bases between. CDR1 is SGHTA and CDR2 is FQGTGA in the germline V gene. This CDR3 is built from 13 residues. CDR3 sequence (DNA): TGTGCCAGCAGCTTAAGTGGAGCCAATGAGCAGTTCTTC. The encoded protein is CASSLSGANEQFF.

This clonotype was counted only a few times. The chain couples TRBV2 to TRBJ2-2; 10 bases fit TRBD2. The length of the CDR3 is 15 residues. Germline V gene lookup returns CDR1 SNHLY and CDR2 FYNNEI. V shed 5 bases, J shed 1 base, and the junction held 1 base outside the gene matches. Written as DNA, the CDR3 is TGTGCCAGCAGTTGGACTAGCGGGAACACCGGGGAGCTGTTTTTT. Amino acid sequence: CASSWTSGNTGELFF.

This rearrangement joins TRBV3-1 to TRBJ2-7; 8 bases are a match to TRBD2. The CDR3 consists of 14 residues. From germline, CDR1 is LGHDT and CDR2 YNNKEL (reference sequence). The V gene end was trimmed by 4 bases and the J gene end by 3 bases; junction bases not matched to a gene: 5. The CDR3 loop reads CASSPGGEGYEQYF. CDR3 nucleotides: TGTGCCAGCAGCCCCGGGGGGGAGGGCTACGAGCAGTACTTC.

The V gene is TRBV5-4, the J gene TRBJ2-1; 9 nucleotides line up with TRBD2. CDR1 is SGHNT, CDR2 YYREEE, per germline (reference sequence). The CDR3 is made up of 15 amino acids. The V and J ends lost 4 bases and 10 bases, in that order; junction bases with no gene match: 12. The CDR3 region is CASSASGSGGWEQFF. The DNA for the CDR3 is TGTGCCAGCAGCGCCAGCGGGAGCGGGGGGTGGGAGCAGTTCTTC.

There are a few counts of this clonotype. V gene TRBV6-2 or TRBV6-3 combines with J gene TRBJ2-6, with 8 positions matching TRBD1. Trimming at V came to 6 bases and at J to 0 bases, leaving 7 bases not matched to a gene. Germline loops: CDR1 MNHEY, CDR2 SVGEGT. CDR3 size: 17 residues. This CDR3 reads CASRPGTGNSGANVLTF. Written as DNA, the CDR3 is TGTGCCAGCAGACCCGGGACAGGAAACTCTGGGGCCAACGTCCTGACTTTC.

The V call is TRBV12-3 or TRBV12-4, the J call TRBJ1-2; TRBD1 might be the D (6 bases). The CDR3 consists of 12 residues. Trimming removed 8 bases at V and 4 bases at J, with 11 bases between. CDR3 amino acids: CASLTGGYGYTF. The CDR3 nucleotides are TGTGCCAGCCTGACAGGTGGCTATGGCTACACCTTC.

The sample holds a few counts of this clonotype. V usage is TRBV5-1 and J usage is TRBJ2-7, with TRBD2 matching 9 bases. Germline V gene data show CDR1 as SGHRS and CDR2 as YFSETQ. After removal of 4 bases from V and 5 bases from J, the junction contained 10 bases not matched to a gene. The CDR3 covers 15 residues. CDR3 sequence (DNA): TGCGCCAGCAGCACGGGACTAGCAGCGGCCCACGAGCAGTACTTC. It specifies CASSTGLAAAHEQYF.

CDR3: CASSEGLATEQYF. The CDR3 DNA reads as TGCGCCAGCAGCGAGGGACTAGCCACCGAGCAGTACTTC. The genes are TRBV5-1 and TRBJ2-7; 9 bases fit TRBD2. Trimming at V came to 4 bases and at J to 6 bases, leaving 5 bases not matched to a gene. The CDR3 extends over 13 amino acids. From germline, CDR1 is SGHRS and CDR2 YFSETQ.

The J gene is TRBJ2-7, the V gene TRBV19; TRBD2 is a possible D gene (5 bases). Deletions cut 4 bases from V and 2 bases from J, with 15 bases between. The CDR3 is made up of 15 amino acids. Germline assignment: CDR1 LNHDA and CDR2 SQIVND (reference sequence). CDR3 nucleotides: TGTGCCAGTAGTACTCCCGGGAAGGAGACCTACGAGCAGTACTTC. Translation: CASSTPGKETYEQYF.

This chain links TRBV12-3 or TRBV12-4 with TRBJ2-1; D not certain. The CDR3 is 14 amino acids. Trimming removed 6 bases from V and 4 bases from J, with 13 bases in between. CDR3 nucleotides: TGTGCCAGCAGATCTTTCACGGAATACAATGAGCAGTTCTTC. Its protein is CASRSFTEYNEQFF.